The 4 T cell receptor beta chains listed next were all sequenced from one sample in a study of shared clonotypes between healthy human individuals. Sequenced by immunoSEQ multiplex PCR; TCRdb stores in-frame clones only, minus some. Altogether approximately 400,000 clones are present, approximately 97% being singletons, with the ten largest covering about 0.34%. Input material: memory CD8+ T cells sorted from blood. Stated subset: CD45RO+ cells pooled with CCR7-negative TemRA cells. The receptors were gathered from a young man in good health.

The chain joins TRBV2 to TRBJ2-7; D gene unclear. Germline-derived CDR1 and CDR2 are SNHLY and FYNNEI. The V end was cut by 5 bases, the J end by 1 base, with 6 bases between. This CDR3 is 12 amino acids long. The CDR3 here is CASSWVSYEQYF. Here the CDR3 DNA reads TGTGCCAGCAGTTGGGTGTCCTACGAGCAGTACTTC.

The rearrangement joins TRBV28 to TRBJ1-2; weak D call: TRBD1 (5 bases). The CDR3 runs 11 residues. Germline CDR1 reads MDHEN; CDR2 reads SYDVKM. V dropped 5 bases and J dropped 6 bases, with 7 bases sitting between them. The CDR3 here is CASSPGNGYTF. Written as DNA, the CDR3 is TGTGCCAGCAGTCCAGGGAATGGCTACACCTTC.

In this sample, this clone turned up once. This chain links TRBV7-9 with TRBJ2-5; D gene uncertain. CDR1 is SEHNR and CDR2 is FQNEAQ in the germline V gene (reference sequence). The CDR3 extends over 13 amino acids. V shed 5 bases and J shed 3 bases, with 10 bases lying between them. The CDR3 protein is CASSPEPKETQYF. The CDR3 coding sequence is TGTGCCAGCAGCCCGGAGCCTAAAGAGACCCAGTACTTC.

The V call is TRBV19, the J call TRBJ2-4, with D tentatively TRBD1 (7 bases). V lost 7 bases and J 3 bases, leaving 22 bases between the germline ends. CDR3 length equals 17 residues. CDR1 and CDR2 (germline): LNHDA, SQIVND (reference sequence). CDR3 DNA: TGTGCCAGTAATCAGGGGGAGGCCTACCCAGGCAAAAACATTCAGTACTTC. Translated: CASNQGEAYPGKNIQYF.